These 27 T cell receptor beta chains came from one sample sequenced in a study of T cell clonality in common variable immunodeficiency. Some clones are missing from TCRdb's copy, which holds only in-frame ones; the method was immunoSEQ multiplex PCR. The record shows about 40,000 clones for this sample, with no singletons present. Source material: peripheral blood mononuclear cells. Receptor source: a person between 18 and 70 years old in good health.

This clone has at least ten counts. Sequencing ends 3 residues short of the CDR3 end; the germline J gene provides the rest. V is TRBV13 and J is TRBJ2-5, with D possibly matching TRBD1 (6 bases). The CDR3 sequence is 14 residues long. The V end lost 3 bases, the J end lost 2 bases, and 10 bases lay between the germline ends. Looked up from germline, CDR1 is PRHDT and CDR2 is FYEKMQ (reference sequence). The CDR3 sequence: CASSFWTAQETQYF. The sequenced part of the CDR3 DNA is TGTGCCAGCAGCTTCTGGACAGCTCAAGAGACC.

This clone was observed a few times. The read terminates 3 residues ahead of where the CDR3 ends, so the germline J gene completes it. The chain joins TRBV7-2 to TRBJ1-5, with 8 bases lining up with TRBD1. CDR3 length: 15 residues. Unmatched junction bases numbered 7, after V lost 4 bases and J lost 5 bases. CDR1 is SGHTA and CDR2 is FQGNSA in the germline V gene. The CDR3 bases that were read are TGTGCCAGCAGCTCGGACAGGGAGGATGATCAGCCC. This codes for CASSSDREDDQP. The full CDR3 protein is CASSSDREDDQPQHF.

This clone was seen a handful of times. The CDR3 end falls 3 residues outside the read, so it is completed with the germline J gene. The chain carries TRBV20-1 and TRBJ2-5; TRBD1 matches at 8 bases. The CDR3 length is 13 residues. The J segment lost 6 bases and the V segment lost 4 bases, leaving 7 bases of the junction unmatched. Germline-derived CDR1 and CDR2 are DFQATT and SNEGSKA (reference sequence). The CDR3 reads CSATQGETKTQYF. CDR3 bases read: TGCAGTGCTACACAGGGGGAGACAAAGACC.

This clone showed up many times. The read ends 3 residues early relative to the CDR3; the germline J gene fills the gap. The gene calls are TRBV5-1 and TRBJ1-1; TRBD1 matches at 11 bases. Germline CDR1 SGHRS, CDR2 YFSETQ. This CDR3 is 16 amino acids long. Losses at the gene ends were 2 bases for V and 4 bases for J; bases not matched to a gene: 7. CDR3 DNA (partial): TGCGCCAGCAGCTTCGGACAGGGGGCAAGGATCACTGAA. The encoded protein is CASSFGQGARITE. The complete CDR3 protein is CASSFGQGARITEAFF.

Many counts were recorded for this clone. The read halts 3 residues ahead of the CDR3 end, with the missing end drawn from the germline J gene. J is TRBJ2-2 and V is TRBV12-3 or TRBV12-4; TRBD1 matches at 11 bases. The CDR3 length is 13 residues. Losses at the gene ends were 10 bases for V and 5 bases for J; bases not matched to a gene: 3. The CDR3 here is CATGTGGTGELFF. The covered CDR3 bases are TGTGCCACCGGGACAGGGGGTACCGGGGAG.

This clone was found many times. The CDR3 extends 3 residues past the end of the read, so its final part is completed from the germline J gene. The chain combines TRBV19 with TRBJ2-6; 8 nucleotides line up with TRBD1. With V trimmed by 3 bases and J by 3 bases, 7 bases remained unmatched. The CDR3 spans 17 residues. The V gene's germline CDR1 is LNHDA and CDR2 SQIVND (reference sequence). The CDR3 sequence: CASSITQGALGANVLTF. CDR3 DNA, as far as it was read: TGTGCCAGTAGTATTACGCAGGGGGCGCTTGGGGCCAACGTC.

This clone appeared many times. The CDR3 end lies 3 residues beyond the end of the read and is filled in from the germline J gene. This chain uses TRBV20-1 with TRBJ1-1; D not certain. The CDR3 loop spans 10 amino acids. The germline CDR1 and CDR2 sequences are DFQATT and SNEGSKA (reference sequence). V was shortened by 6 bases and J by 6 bases, with 8 bases between the two germline ends. CDR3 DNA (partial): TGCAGTGCAAACAACCCTGAA. It translates to CSANNPE. The CDR3 as a whole reads CSANNPEAFF.

This clone appeared many times. The CDR3 end is not reached by the read, which stops 3 residues before it; the germline J gene fills it in. This rearrangement joins TRBV5-1 to TRBJ1-4; 7 bases map to TRBD1. CDR1 SGHRS and CDR2 YFSETQ come from the germline V gene. The ends lost 4 bases at V and 5 bases at J; junction bases unmatched: 2. This CDR3 spans 13 amino acids. Partial CDR3 DNA: TGCGCCAGCAGCGTACAGGGGAATGAAAAA. This encodes CASSVQGNEK. The entire CDR3 sequence reads CASSVQGNEKLFF.

In the case of this clone: The read terminates 3 residues before the CDR3 end, so the remaining end is supplied by the germline J gene. This chain connects TRBV7-3 to TRBJ1-2; D is uncertain. This CDR3 is built from 15 residues. Germline CDR1 SGHTA, CDR2 FQGTGA. CDR3: CASRLAGASTDTYTF. CDR3 bases read: TGTGCCAGCCGCCTAGCGGGAGCTAGCACAGATACC.

This clone appeared many times. The CDR3 end falls 3 residues outside the read, so it is completed with the germline J gene. The chain joins TRBV18 to TRBJ2-7, with a tentative D call TRBD1 (5 bases). Germline values: CDR1 KGHSH, CDR2 LQKENI. V was shortened by 6 bases and J by 2 bases, with 11 bases between the two germline ends. The CDR3 has 13 residues. CDR3: CASSLDTAYEQYF. CDR3 bases read: TGTGCCAGCTCGCTGGACACGGCCTACGAG.

This clone came up many times. The read ends 3 residues shy of where the CDR3 ends; the end is completed using the germline J gene. The chain carries TRBV12-5 and TRBJ2-1, with a possible D match to TRBD2 (6 bases). Germline V CDR1 and CDR2: LGHNT, FRNRAP. Trimming shortened V by 1 base and J by 0 bases, and 13 bases separated the two germline ends. There are 17 residues in the CDR3. The CDR3 loop is CASGLGIAANSYNEQFF. CDR3 DNA (partial): TGTGCTAGTGGTTTGGGAATAGCGGCTAACTCCTACAATGAG.

Many counts were recorded for this clone. The DNA ends 3 residues before the CDR3 does, and the rest of the CDR3 is filled in from the germline J gene. The V call is TRBV7-9, the J call TRBJ2-1; 10 bases align to TRBD2. Trimming removed 5 bases from V and 4 bases from J; junction bases left unmatched: 5. The CDR3 has 15 amino acids. The germline V gene encodes CDR1 SEHNR and CDR2 FQNEAQ (reference sequence). CDR3 sequence: CASSPWTSGYNEQFF. The sequenced part of the CDR3 DNA is TGTGCCAGCAGCCCCTGGACTAGCGGATACAATGAG.

This clone has more than one count but fewer than ten. The CDR3 goes on 3 residues after the read ends, and that part is filled in from the germline J gene. This chain joins TRBV18 and TRBJ1-2; TRBD1 might be the D (5 bases). This CDR3 comprises 16 residues. The germline V gene encodes CDR1 KGHSH and CDR2 LQKENI. The sequenced CDR3 bases are TGTGCCAGCTCACCACCGAGGGGTGGTGCAACAGAGGGC. Amino acid sequence: CASSPPRGGATEG. The whole CDR3 protein reads CASSPPRGGATEGYTF.

As concerns this clone: Read sequence stops 3 residues before the CDR3 end, and the germline J gene provides the missing end. This chain links TRBV20-1 with TRBJ1-1; no clear D. The CDR3 is made up of 13 amino acids. V shed 3 bases and J shed 0 bases, with 8 bases lying between them. Germline V gives CDR1 DFQATT, CDR2 SNEGSKA (reference sequence). CDR3 in amino acids: CSASLQVNTEAFF. The covered CDR3 bases are TGCAGTGCTAGTCTCCAGGTGAACACTGAA.

In regard to this clone: Read data end 3 residues before the CDR3 end; the end is taken from the germline J gene. This rearrangement joins TRBV6-1 to TRBJ1-5, with D unclear. CDR1 and CDR2 from the germline V gene are MNHNS and SASEGT. Trimming stripped 0 bases from V and 6 bases from J, with 12 bases between. The CDR3 runs to 15 residues. The CDR3 DNA, read in part, is TGTGCCAGCAGTGAAGCAGAAAGGCGCGGTCAGCCC. Encoded protein: CASSEAERRGQP. The whole CDR3 protein is CASSEAERRGQPQHF.

This clone was seen ten or more times. The DNA ends 3 residues before the CDR3 does, and the rest of the CDR3 is filled in from the germline J gene. The chain links TRBV4-1 to TRBJ2-2; weak D call: TRBD2 (6 bases). Germline V gives CDR1 MGHRA, CDR2 YSYEKL. The length of the CDR3 is 18 residues. V lost 1 base and J lost 6, with 21 bases in between. Partial CDR3 DNA: TGCGCCAGCAGCCAAGCCCACCGGGGGAACAGGCCCTCCGGGGAG. Protein sequence: CASSQAHRGNRPSGE. The CDR3 in its entirety is CASSQAHRGNRPSGELFF.

This clone came up many times. Read coverage stops 3 residues before the CDR3 terminus; the germline J gene supplies the remainder. The chain links TRBV20-1 to TRBJ2-7, with 13 positions matching TRBD2. The CDR3 consists of 20 residues. The germline gives CDR1 DFQATT, CDR2 SNEGSKA (reference sequence). The V segment lost 0 bases and the J segment 0 bases; nucleotides outside the gene matches: 14. CDR3 DNA, as far as it was read: TGCAGTGCTAGAGATTCACTCGGGACTAGCGGGACCGGGCGCTCCTACGAG. The encoded protein is CSARDSLGTSGTGRSYE. Given in full, the CDR3 is CSARDSLGTSGTGRSYEQYF.

This clone appeared many times. With the read ending 3 residues before the CDR3 end, the germline J gene is used to fill in that end. The rearrangement links TRBV30 to TRBJ1-2; maybe TRBD1 (5 bases). Deletions cut 5 bases from V and 0 bases from J, with 19 bases between. The CDR3 sequence is 16 residues long. CDR1 is GTSNPN and CDR2 is SVGIG in the germline V gene (reference sequence). The DNA read from the CDR3 is TGTGCCTGGCAGGGCATAAAGGGGCGACCTAACTATGGC. Translating it yields CAWQGIKGRPNYG. In full, the CDR3 reads CAWQGIKGRPNYGYTF.

This clone has only a few counts. With the read ending 3 residues before the CDR3 end, the germline J gene is used to fill in that end. The rearrangement uses TRBV27 and TRBJ2-7, with TRBD1 identical over 11 bases. This CDR3 has 14 residues. V was pared by 6 bases and J by 4 bases, with 5 bases of the junction left unmatched. CDR1 is MNHEY and CDR2 is SMNVEV in the germline V gene (reference sequence). CDR3 DNA (partial): TGTGCCAGCAGCCCCGGGACAGGGGGGTACGAG. This codes for CASSPGTGGYE. The complete CDR3 reads CASSPGTGGYEQYF.

This clone was counted ten times or more. The read gets to within 3 residues of the CDR3 end, and the germline J gene fills in the rest. This chain uses TRBV13 with TRBJ1-6; D is perhaps TRBD1 (5 bases). V gave up 5 bases and J gave up 7 bases, with 12 bases separating them. This CDR3 has 14 residues. Per germline, CDR1 PRHDT and CDR2 FYEKMQ (reference sequence). CDR3 residues: CASSAPRQNSPLHF. The part of the CDR3 DNA that was read is TGTGCCAGCAGCGCCCCTAGACAGAATTCACCC.

This clone came up many times. The CDR3 region is CASSSLATSYNEQFF. The CDR3 DNA, read in part, is TGTGCCAGCAGTTCACTAGCTACCTCCTACAATGAG. The chain combines TRBV7-3 with TRBJ2-1; a possible D gene is TRBD2 (6 bases). The CDR3 extends 3 residues past the end of the read, so its final part is completed from the germline J gene. With 6 bases removed from V and 0 bases from J, the gap between germline ends came to 12 bases. This CDR3 is built from 15 residues. Per germline, CDR1 SGHTA and CDR2 FQGTGA.

This clone has a count of ten or more. The sequenced fragment ends 3 residues before the CDR3 boundary, so the rest is inferred from the germline J gene. V usage is TRBV4-1 and J usage is TRBJ2-7; 8 nucleotides agree with TRBD1. Per the germline V gene, CDR1 is MGHRA and CDR2 is YSYEKL. V trimming: 4 bases; J trimming: 2 bases; junction bases outside the gene matches: 7. The CDR3 has 15 amino acids. This chain's CDR3 is CASSPGQVVAYEQYF. CDR3 DNA (partial): TGCGCCAGCAGCCCGGGACAGGTAGTTGCCTACGAG.

This clone showed up just a few times. The observed sequence ends 3 residues before the CDR3 terminus, with the missing tail filled in from the germline J gene. V usage is TRBV2 and J usage is TRBJ2-7; 9 bases are shared with TRBD1. The CDR3 is 15 amino acids. CDR1 and CDR2 from the germline V gene are SNHLY and FYNNEI. J lost 5 bases, V lost 4 bases, and 9 bases had no gene match. The CDR3 DNA, read in part, is TGTGCCAGCAGTGGATCGGGACAGGGTTTCGACGAG. Translated, it gives CASSGSGQGFDE. The complete CDR3 protein is CASSGSGQGFDEQYF.

Ten or more counts support this clone. Read coverage stops 3 residues before the CDR3 terminus; the germline J gene supplies the remainder. This chain links TRBV5-1 with TRBJ2-3, with D possibly matching TRBD2 (5 bases). In germline, CDR1 is SGHRS, CDR2 YFSETQ. CDR3 length equals 15 residues. V shed 1 base and J shed 1 base, with 10 bases lying between them. The covered CDR3 bases are TGCGCCAGCAGCTTGACTAGGGCGGGCACAGATACG. It is translated as CASSLTRAGTDT. The whole CDR3 sequence is CASSLTRAGTDTQYF.

In this sample, this clone turned up many times. The read halts 3 residues ahead of the CDR3 end, with the missing end drawn from the germline J gene. The chain is built from TRBV4-1 and TRBJ1-1; a possible D gene is TRBD1 (5 bases). The CDR3 contains 12 residues. Looked up from germline, CDR1 is MGHRA and CDR2 is YSYEKL. The sequenced CDR3 bases are TGCGCCAGCACCACCCCGGGGGAGGGG. Amino acids: CASTTPGEG. The CDR3 in full is CASTTPGEGAFF.

This clone was detected ten times or more. The read comes to an end 3 residues before the CDR3 does, leaving the germline J gene to fill in the end. The rearrangement uses TRBV4-2 and TRBJ1-6; 8 bases line up with TRBD1. Trimming took 3 bases from V and 5 from J; bases not matched to a gene: 6. Germline V gene lookup returns CDR1 LGHNA and CDR2 YNFKEQ. The CDR3 has 16 amino acids. The DNA read from the CDR3 is TGTGCCAGCAGCCACAAAAACAGGGGGGATAATTCACCC. Protein sequence: CASSHKNRGDNSP. The entire CDR3 sequence reads CASSHKNRGDNSPLHF.

This clone was detected ten times or more. Coverage ceases 3 residues before the CDR3 finishes, and the germline J gene fills in the end. V is TRBV7-6 and J is TRBJ1-5; no firm D call. Trimming removed 1 base at V and 3 bases at J, with 13 bases between. This CDR3 spans 16 amino acids. Germline values: CDR1 SGHVS, CDR2 FNYEAQ. The CDR3 region is CASSLGYGGHNQPQHF. CDR3 DNA, as far as it was read: TGTGCCAGCAGCTTAGGTTATGGAGGGCACAATCAGCCC.